These 16 T cell receptor beta chains originate from one sample sequenced in a study of blood T cell repertoires in COVID-19. Profiled with immunoSEQ multiplex PCR; TCRdb holds only in-frame clones, not every one. The data show 250,000 or so clones, about 68% seen once. The sample was peripheral blood. These receptors originate from a woman older than 75 with acute or convalescent COVID-19.

This chain connects TRBV6-2 or TRBV6-3 to TRBJ1-6; 10 bases are a match to TRBD1. The CDR3 has 15 residues. J gave up 9 bases and V 2 bases, and 4 bases lay outside the gene matches. Germline lookup yields CDR1 MNHEY and CDR2 SVGEGT. The CDR3 region has the DNA TGTGCCAGCAGTTACCTCGGACAGGGGGGTTCACCCCTCCACTTT. Translating it yields CASSYLGQGGSPLHF.

This clone was observed a few times. The J gene is TRBJ1-6, the V gene TRBV11-2; D may be TRBD1 (5 bases). The CDR3 length is 16 residues. The germline CDR1 and CDR2 sequences are SGHAT and FQNNGV. The V end lost 0 bases, the J end lost 7 bases, and 13 bases lay between the germline ends. CDR3 nucleotides: TGTGCCAGCAGCTTAGATGATGGGGCCCCGAATTCACCCCTCCACTTT. Its translation is CASSLDDGAPNSPLHF.

This clone was seen once. This chain uses TRBV5-1 with TRBJ1-6; perhaps TRBD1 as D (5 bases). Trimming took off 1 base at V and 7 bases at J, with 9 bases between the two ends. The CDR3 loop spans 14 amino acids. In germline, CDR1 is SGHRS, CDR2 YFSETQ. The CDR3 spells CASSLSGGNSPLHF. The CDR3 DNA sequence: TGCGCCAGCAGCTTGTCTGGGGGGAATTCACCCCTCCACTTT.

This clone was counted only a few times. Here the CDR3 DNA reads TGCGCCAGCAGCCCCCTGGTCAGGGCAGGGGTGGAGACCCAGTACTTC. Translation: CASSPLVRAGVETQYF. The chain uses TRBV5-1 and TRBJ2-5, with D possibly matching TRBD1 (6 bases). This CDR3 comprises 16 residues. Trimming removed 4 bases from V and 5 bases from J, with 21 bases in between. Per the germline V gene, CDR1 is SGHRS and CDR2 is YFSETQ.

By share of the sample, this clone is medium-sized. The chain employs TRBV15 and TRBJ2-7; 12 bases fit TRBD1. The CDR3 has 17 residues. The trim removed 0 bases at V and 2 bases at J, leaving 5 bases unmatched. CDR1 is LNHNV, CDR2 YYDKDF, per germline (reference sequence). The CDR3 loop is CATSREGTGGRTYEQYF. The CDR3 DNA is TGTGCCACCAGCAGAGAAGGGACAGGGGGCCGAACCTACGAGCAGTACTTC.

The V and J genes are TRBV5-6 and TRBJ1-2, with TRBD1 matching over 8 bases. CDR1 is SGHDT, CDR2 YYEEEE, per germline. The V segment lost 4 bases and the J segment 8 bases; nucleotides outside the gene matches: 13. The CDR3 spans 15 residues. This CDR3 is CASSLRTGRAGGYTF. In nucleotides, the CDR3 is TGTGCCAGCAGCCTCCGGACAGGGCGGGCGGGGGGCTACACCTTC.

The chain employs TRBV7-9 and TRBJ2-7; D is possibly TRBD2 (7 bases). The CDR3 has 15 residues. Germline CDR1 is SEHNR and CDR2 is FQNEAQ (reference sequence). V was cut by 1 base and J by 5 bases, with 15 bases left in between. The CDR3 nucleotides read TGTGCCAGCAGCTTAGGGACAGCAGGGAGGGACGAGCAGTACTTC. It specifies CASSLGTAGRDEQYF.

This chain uses TRBV6-4 with TRBJ1-6; D call uncertain. The V gene lost 2 bases and the J gene lost 3 bases, with 17 bases spanning the gap. The CDR3 is 18 amino acids. Germline loops: CDR1 MRHNA, CDR2 SNTAGT. The DNA for the CDR3 is TGTGCCAGCAGTGACCACCCGGGAATCCTGAACTATAATTCACCCCTCCACTTT. Translation gives CASSDHPGILNYNSPLHF.

The chain uses TRBV7-2 and TRBJ1-2; D perhaps matches TRBD1 (6 bases). Between the trimmed V and J ends, which lost 5 bases and 4 bases, there was a span of 23 bases. In germline, CDR1 is SGHTA, CDR2 FQGNSA. The CDR3 totals 17 residues. The CDR3 region has the DNA TGTGCCAGCAGCCCACCAGACCTTACAGGGATAGTCTATGGCTACACCTTC. Translation gives CASSPPDLTGIVYGYTF.

This chain links TRBV12-3 or TRBV12-4 with TRBJ2-3, with TRBD1 matching 7 bases. This CDR3 has 12 residues. Trimming cost V 5 bases and J 9 bases; bases outside gene matches: 5. CDR3 in amino acids: CASSRDRATQYF. CDR3 sequence (DNA): TGTGCCAGCAGTCGAGACAGGGCCACGCAGTATTTT.

This chain uses TRBV5-4 with TRBJ2-5; the D gene is possibly TRBD2 (6 bases). Deletions cut 5 bases from V and 4 bases from J, with 15 bases between. This CDR3 is built from 14 residues. Germline lookup yields CDR1 SGHNT and CDR2 YYREEE (reference sequence). In DNA form, the CDR3 reads TGTGCCAGCAGTTCCTACGACGGGGGAGAGACCCAGTACTTC. Translated, it gives CASSSYDGGETQYF.

This clone was seen many times. The chain uses TRBV5-6 and TRBJ1-1; D gene unclear. The CDR3 runs to 13 residues. The germline V gene has CDR1 SGHDT and CDR2 YYEEEE. Trimming stripped 1 base from V and 5 bases from J, with 9 bases between. The CDR3 region is CASSLFGRTEAFF. The DNA of the CDR3 is TGTGCCAGCAGCTTGTTCGGGAGGACTGAAGCTTTCTTT.

The J gene is TRBJ1-6, the V gene TRBV7-9; D not resolved. Germline V gene sequence: CDR1 SEHNR, CDR2 FQNEAQ (reference sequence). The germline V and J ends were trimmed by 4 bases and 7 bases, with 14 bases remaining between them. The CDR3 length is 15 residues. Here the CDR3 DNA reads TGTGCCAGCAGCTACATGGACTCGTGGAATTCACCCCTCCACTTT. Its translation is CASSYMDSWNSPLHF.

A few counts support this clone. This sequence joins TRBV11-2 and TRBJ1-1, with a tentative D call TRBD1 (6 bases). CDR3 length: 13 residues. Between the trimmed V and J ends, which lost 5 bases and 4 bases, there was a span of 11 bases. Germline V lookup: CDR1 SGHAT, CDR2 FQNNGV. In DNA form, the CDR3 reads TGTGCCAGCAGCCCCGGCAGGGGCACTGAAGCTTTCTTT. Translation gives CASSPGRGTEAFF.

The V and J genes are TRBV2 and TRBJ2-6; D possibly corresponds to TRBD1 (5 bases). Germline CDR1 is SNHLY and CDR2 is FYNNEI. V was cut by 6 bases and J by 0 bases, with 12 bases left in between. The CDR3 sequence is 16 residues long. CDR3 in DNA: TGTGCCAGCAGGGCCGGACAAAGCTCTGGGGCCAACGTCCTGACTTTC. This sequence encodes CASRAGQSSGANVLTF. The entire variable domain, with the rest obtained from reference TRBV2 and TRBJ2-6, is as follows: EPEVTQTPSHQVTQMGQEVILRCVPISNHLYFYWYRQILGQKVEFLVSFYNNEISEKSEIFDDQFSVERPDGSNFTLKIRSTKLEDSAMYFCASRAGQSSGANVLTFGAGSRLTVL.

The chain joins TRBV29-1 to TRBJ2-7; weak D call: TRBD2 (6 bases). Trimming removed 4 bases from V and 2 bases from J, with 6 bases in between. Germline lookup yields CDR1 SQVTM and CDR2 ANQGSEA. The CDR3 is made up of 11 amino acids. CDR3 bases: TGCAGCGTTGGACTAGCCTACGAGCAGTACTTC. It yields the protein CSVGLAYEQYF.